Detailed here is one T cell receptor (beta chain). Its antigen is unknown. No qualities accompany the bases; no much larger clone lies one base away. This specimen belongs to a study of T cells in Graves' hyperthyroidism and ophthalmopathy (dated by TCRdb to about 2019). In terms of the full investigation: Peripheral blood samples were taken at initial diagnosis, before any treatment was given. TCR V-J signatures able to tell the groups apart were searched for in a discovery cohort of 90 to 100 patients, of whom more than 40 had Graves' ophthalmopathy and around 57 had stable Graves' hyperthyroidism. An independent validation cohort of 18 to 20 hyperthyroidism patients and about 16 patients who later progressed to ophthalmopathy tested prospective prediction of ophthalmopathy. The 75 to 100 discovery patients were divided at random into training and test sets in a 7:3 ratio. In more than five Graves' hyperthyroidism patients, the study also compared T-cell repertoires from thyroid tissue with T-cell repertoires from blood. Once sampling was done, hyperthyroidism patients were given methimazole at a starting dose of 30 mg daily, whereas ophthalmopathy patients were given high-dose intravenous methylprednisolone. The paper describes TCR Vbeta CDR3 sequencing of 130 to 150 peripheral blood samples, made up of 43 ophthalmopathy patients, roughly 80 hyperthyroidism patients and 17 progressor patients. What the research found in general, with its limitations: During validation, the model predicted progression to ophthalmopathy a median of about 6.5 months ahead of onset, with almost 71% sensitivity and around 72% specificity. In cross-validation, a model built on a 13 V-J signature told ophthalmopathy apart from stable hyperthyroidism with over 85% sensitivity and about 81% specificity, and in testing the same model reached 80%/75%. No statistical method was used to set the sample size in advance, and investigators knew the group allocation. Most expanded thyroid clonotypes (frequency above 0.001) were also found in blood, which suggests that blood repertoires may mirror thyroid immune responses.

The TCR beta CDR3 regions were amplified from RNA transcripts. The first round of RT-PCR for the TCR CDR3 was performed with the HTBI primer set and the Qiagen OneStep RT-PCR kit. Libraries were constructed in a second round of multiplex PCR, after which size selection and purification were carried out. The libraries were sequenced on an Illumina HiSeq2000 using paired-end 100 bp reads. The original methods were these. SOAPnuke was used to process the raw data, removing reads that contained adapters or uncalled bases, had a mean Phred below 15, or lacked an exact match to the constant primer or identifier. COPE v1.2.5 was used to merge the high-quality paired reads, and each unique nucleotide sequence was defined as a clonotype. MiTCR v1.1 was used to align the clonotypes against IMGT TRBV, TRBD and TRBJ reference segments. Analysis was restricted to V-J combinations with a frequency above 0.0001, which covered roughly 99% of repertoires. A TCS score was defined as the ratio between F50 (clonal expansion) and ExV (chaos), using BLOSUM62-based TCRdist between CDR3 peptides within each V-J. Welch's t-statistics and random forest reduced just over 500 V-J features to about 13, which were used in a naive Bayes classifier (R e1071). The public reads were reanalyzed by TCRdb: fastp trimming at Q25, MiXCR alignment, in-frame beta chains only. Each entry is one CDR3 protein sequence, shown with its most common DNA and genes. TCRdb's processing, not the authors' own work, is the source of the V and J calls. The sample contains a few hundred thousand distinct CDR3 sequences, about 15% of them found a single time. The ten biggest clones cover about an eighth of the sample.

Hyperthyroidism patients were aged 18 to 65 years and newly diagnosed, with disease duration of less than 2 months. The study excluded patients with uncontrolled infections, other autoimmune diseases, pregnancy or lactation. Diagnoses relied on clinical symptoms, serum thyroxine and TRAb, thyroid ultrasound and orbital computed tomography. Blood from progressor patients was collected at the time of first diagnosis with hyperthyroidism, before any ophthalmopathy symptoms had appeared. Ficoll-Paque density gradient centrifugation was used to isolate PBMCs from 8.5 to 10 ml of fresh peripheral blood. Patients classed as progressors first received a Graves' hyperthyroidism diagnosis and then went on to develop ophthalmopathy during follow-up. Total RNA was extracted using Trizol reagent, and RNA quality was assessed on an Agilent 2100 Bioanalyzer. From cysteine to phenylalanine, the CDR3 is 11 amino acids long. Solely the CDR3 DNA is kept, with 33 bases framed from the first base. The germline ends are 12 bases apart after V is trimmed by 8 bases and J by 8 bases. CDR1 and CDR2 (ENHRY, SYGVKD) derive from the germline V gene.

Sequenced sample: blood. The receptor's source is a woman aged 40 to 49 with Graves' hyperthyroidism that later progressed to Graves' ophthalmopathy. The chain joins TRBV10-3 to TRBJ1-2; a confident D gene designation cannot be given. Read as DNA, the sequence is TGTGCCATCCTGGACCGACTGGGCTACACCTTC. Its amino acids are CAILDRLGYTF.